This T cell receptor (beta chain) was captured in a study of CD8 T cells in ankylosing spondylitis. TCRdb analysed the 5' RACE reads with MiXCR anew, one entry per CDR3 protein. The table has 150,000 to 200,000 distinct CDR3 sequences, 15% to 20% seen once. This clonotype was counted only a few times. Its antigen remains unidentified. General observations from the study: What appeared characteristic of ankylosing spondylitis blood was a TCR beta motif of eight highly homologous variants.

CDR1 LNHNV and CDR2 YYDKDF come from the germline V gene (reference sequence). V was pared by 5 bases and J by 7 bases, with 6 bases of the junction left unmatched. The length of the CDR3 is 13 residues. This chain uses TRBV15 with TRBJ2-3; the match to TRBD2 covers 7 bases. The sequence was collected from a male donor aged 5 to 29 with ankylosing spondylitis or in good health (not recorded which). The sample consisted of blood, either unsorted or a sorted T cell fraction (not recorded which). DNA for the CDR3: TGTGCCACCAGCGACGGGCGGGGGTATACGCAGTATTTT. As protein: CATSDGRGYTQYF.